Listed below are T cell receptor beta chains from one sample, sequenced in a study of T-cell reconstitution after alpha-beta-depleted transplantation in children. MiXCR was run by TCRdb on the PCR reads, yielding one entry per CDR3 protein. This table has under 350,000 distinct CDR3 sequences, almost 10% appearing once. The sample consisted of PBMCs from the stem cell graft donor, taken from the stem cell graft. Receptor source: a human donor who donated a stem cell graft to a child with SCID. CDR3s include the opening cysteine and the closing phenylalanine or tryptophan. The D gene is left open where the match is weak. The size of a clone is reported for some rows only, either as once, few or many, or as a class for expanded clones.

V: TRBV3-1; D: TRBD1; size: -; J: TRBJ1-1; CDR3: CASSQWDRAAEAFF; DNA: TGTGCCAGCAGCCAATGGGACAGGGCAGCTGAAGCTTTCTTT
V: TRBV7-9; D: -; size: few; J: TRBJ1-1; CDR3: CASSRVGDEAFF; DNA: TGTGCCAGCAGCCGGGTGGGTGATGAAGCTTTCTTT
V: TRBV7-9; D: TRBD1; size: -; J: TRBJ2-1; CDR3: CASSLDLTGRDEQFF; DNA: TGTGCCAGCAGCTTAGATCTGACAGGGCGGGATGAGCAGTTCTTC
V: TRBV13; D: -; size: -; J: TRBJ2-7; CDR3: CASSFSGHYEQYF; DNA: TGTGCCAGCAGCTTTTCGGGACACTACGAGCAGTACTTC
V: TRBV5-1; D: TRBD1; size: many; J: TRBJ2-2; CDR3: CASSWTQTGNANTGELFF; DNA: TGCGCCAGCAGCTGGACCCAGACAGGGAACGCGAACACCGGGGAGCTGTTTTTT
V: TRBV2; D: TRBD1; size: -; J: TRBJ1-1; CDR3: CASSEARTGDPTEAFF; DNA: TGTGCCAGCAGTGAAGCTCGGACAGGGGATCCCACTGAAGCTTTCTTT
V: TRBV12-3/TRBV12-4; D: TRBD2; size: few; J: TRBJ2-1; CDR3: CASSLSGTSGSLRGQFF; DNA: TGTGCCAGCAGTTTAAGTGGGACTAGCGGATCCCTACGGGGGCAGTTCTTC
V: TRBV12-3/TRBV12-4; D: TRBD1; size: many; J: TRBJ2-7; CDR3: CASSPGRTGGIEQYF; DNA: TGTGCCAGCAGTCCAGGGAGGACAGGGGGCATCGAGCAGTACTTC
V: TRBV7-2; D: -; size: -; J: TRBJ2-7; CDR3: CASSLDQEVAYEQYF; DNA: TGTGCCAGCAGCTTAGACCAGGAAGTGGCCTACGAGCAGTACTTC
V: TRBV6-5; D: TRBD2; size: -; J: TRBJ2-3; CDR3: CASSYAGLAGVDTQYF; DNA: TGTGCCAGCAGTTACGCAGGACTAGCGGGGGTAGATACGCAGTATTTT
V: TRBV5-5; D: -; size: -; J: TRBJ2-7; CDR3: CASSFNALTSSYEQYF; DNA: TGTGCCAGCAGCTTTAACGCCTTAACTAGTTCCTACGAGCAGTACTTC
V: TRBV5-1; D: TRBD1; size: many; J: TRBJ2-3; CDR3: CASSRKGQGTDTQYF; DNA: TGCGCCAGCAGCAGGAAGGGACAGGGTACAGATACGCAGTATTTT
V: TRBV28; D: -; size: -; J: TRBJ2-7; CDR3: CASRTAGRAVLRQGEQYF; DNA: -
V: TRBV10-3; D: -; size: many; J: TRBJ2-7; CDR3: CAISAQGYEQYF; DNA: TGTGCCATCAGTGCTCAGGGATACGAGCAGTACTTC
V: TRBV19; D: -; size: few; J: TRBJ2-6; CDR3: CASSPNRPGANVLTF; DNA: TGTGCCAGTAGCCCGAACAGGCCTGGGGCCAACGTCCTGACTTTC
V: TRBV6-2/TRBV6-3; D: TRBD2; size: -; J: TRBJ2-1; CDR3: CASIIAGGRNEQFF; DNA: TGTGCCAGCATCATAGCGGGGGGGAGGAATGAGCAGTTCTTC
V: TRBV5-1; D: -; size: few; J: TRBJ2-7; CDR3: CASSAQRYEQYF; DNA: TGCGCCAGCAGCGCACAACGTTACGAGCAGTACTTC
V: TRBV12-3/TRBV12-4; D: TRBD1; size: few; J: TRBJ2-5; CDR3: CASSLAQGQSYQETQYF; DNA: TGTGCCAGCAGTTTAGCACAGGGACAGTCGTACCAAGAGACCCAGTACTTC
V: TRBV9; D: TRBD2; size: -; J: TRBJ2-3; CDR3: CASSAGLAVSDTQYF; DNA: TGTGCCAGCAGCGCGGGACTAGCCGTCTCAGATACGCAGTATTTT
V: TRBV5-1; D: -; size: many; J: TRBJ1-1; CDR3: CASSLETANTEAFF; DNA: TGTGCCAGCAGTTTAGAGACAGCGAACACTGAAGCTTTCTTT
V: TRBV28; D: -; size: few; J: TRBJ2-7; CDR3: CASSLTQTTRHEQYF; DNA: TGTGCCAGCAGTCTAACGCAGACAACCCGCCACGAGCAGTACTTC
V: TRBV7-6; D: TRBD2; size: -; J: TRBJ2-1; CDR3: CASSFSSGDAHNEQFF; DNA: TGTGCCAGCAGCTTCTCTAGCGGGGATGCCCACAATGAGCAGTTCTTC
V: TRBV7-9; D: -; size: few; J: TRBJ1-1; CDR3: CASSLAREDPVRTEAFF; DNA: TGTGCCAGCAGCTTAGCGCGGGAGGACCCGGTAAGAACTGAAGCTTTCTTT
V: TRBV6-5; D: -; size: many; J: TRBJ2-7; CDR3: CASSSAGHEQYF; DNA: TGTGCCAGTTCCTCTGCGGGCCACGAGCAGTACTTC
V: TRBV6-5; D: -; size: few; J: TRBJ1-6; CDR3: CASSYDWGNSPLHF; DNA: TGTGCCAGCAGTTACGATTGGGGGAATTCACCCCTCCACTTT
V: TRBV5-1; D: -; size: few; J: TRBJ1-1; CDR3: CASRRLNMNTEAFF; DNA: TGCGCCAGCAGGCGACTAAACATGAACACTGAAGCTTTCTTT
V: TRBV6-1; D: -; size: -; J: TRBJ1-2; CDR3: CASSEAGENYGYTF; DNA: TGTGCCAGCAGTGAGGCGGGGGAAAACTATGGCTACACCTTC
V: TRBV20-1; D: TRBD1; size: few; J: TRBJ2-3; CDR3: CSARGLDRGADTQYF; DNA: TGCAGTGCTAGAGGGCTGGACAGGGGAGCAGATACGCAGTATTTT
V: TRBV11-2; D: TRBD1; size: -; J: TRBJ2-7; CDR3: CASSLGPTGMLYEQYF; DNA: TGTGCCAGCAGCTTAGGGCCGACAGGGATGTTATACGAGCAGTACTTC
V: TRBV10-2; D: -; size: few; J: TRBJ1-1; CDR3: CASSSEITEAFF; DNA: TGCGCCAGCTCCAGTGAGATCACTGAAGCTTTCTTT
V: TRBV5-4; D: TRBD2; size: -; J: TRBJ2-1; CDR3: CASSLLGTSLYNEQFF; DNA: TGTGCCAGCAGCTTGCTCGGGACTAGCCTCTACAATGAGCAGTTCTTC
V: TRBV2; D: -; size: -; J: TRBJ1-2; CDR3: CASSGLRGQLPYGYTF; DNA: TGTGCCAGCAGTGGTCTTAGAGGACAGCTACCTTATGGCTACACCTTC
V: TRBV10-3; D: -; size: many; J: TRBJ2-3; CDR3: CAISESYKRTDTQYF; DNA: TGTGCCATCAGTGAGTCGTACAAAAGGACAGATACGCAGTATTTT
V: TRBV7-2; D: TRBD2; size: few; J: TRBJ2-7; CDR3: CASSLELLAGYEQYF; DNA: TGTGCCAGCAGCTTAGAGTTACTAGCGGGTTACGAGCAGTACTTC
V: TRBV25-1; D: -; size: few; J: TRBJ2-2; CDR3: CASSDGGGEWVTPGELFF; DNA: TGTGCCAGCAGTGATGGCGGAGGGGAGTGGGTAACACCCGGGGAGCTGTTTTTT
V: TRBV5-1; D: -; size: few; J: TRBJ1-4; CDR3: CASSLDRAVTNEKLFF; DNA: TGCGCCAGCAGCTTGGACAGGGCGGTAACTAATGAAAAACTGTTTTTT
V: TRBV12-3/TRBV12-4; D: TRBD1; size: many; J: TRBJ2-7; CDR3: CASIKSGGHEQYF; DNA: TGTGCCAGCATCAAATCAGGGGGCCACGAGCAGTACTTC
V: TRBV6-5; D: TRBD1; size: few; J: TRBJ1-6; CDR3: CASTLLAGGSSPLHF; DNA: TGTGCCAGCACTCTACTCGCAGGGGGCTCTTCACCCCTCCACTTT
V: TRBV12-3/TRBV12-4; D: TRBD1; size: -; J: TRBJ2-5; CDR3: CASSLGATGDRETQYF; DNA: TGTGCCAGCAGTTTAGGTGCGACAGGGGACCGAGAGACCCAGTACTTC
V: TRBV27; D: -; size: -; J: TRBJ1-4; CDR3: CASSFYRKDEKLFF; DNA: TGTGCCAGCAGTTTCTACCGAAAGGATGAAAAACTGTTTTTT
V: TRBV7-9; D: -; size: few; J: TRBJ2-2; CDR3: CASSLALDRTGELFF; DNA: TGTGCCAGCAGCTTAGCGTTGGACAGAACCGGGGAGCTGTTTTTT
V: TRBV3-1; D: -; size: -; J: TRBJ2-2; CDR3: CASSFGGTTGELFF; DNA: TGTGCCAGCAGCTTTGGGGGAACCACCGGGGAGCTGTTTTTT
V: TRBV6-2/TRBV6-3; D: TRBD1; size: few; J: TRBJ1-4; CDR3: CASSYQQGAGEKLFF; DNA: TGTGCCAGCAGTTACCAACAGGGGGCCGGTGAAAAACTGTTTTTT
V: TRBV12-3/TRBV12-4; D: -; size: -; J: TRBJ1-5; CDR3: CASSSSGVQPQHF; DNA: TGTGCCAGCAGTTCATCAGGGGTACAGCCCCAGCATTTT
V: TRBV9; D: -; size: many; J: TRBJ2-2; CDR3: CASSVAPGVGVQAGELFF; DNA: TGTGCCAGCAGCGTAGCGCCCGGGGTCGGGGTTCAAGCCGGGGAGCTGTTTTTT